These T cell receptor beta chains were read from a single sample in a study of Graves' ophthalmopathy and Graves' hyperthyroidism. TCRdb reprocessed the multiplex PCR reads with MiXCR, giving one entry per CDR3 protein. The table includes approximately 700,000 distinct CDR3 sequences, 35% to 50% detected once. Sequenced input: peripheral blood. The receptors shown here come from an adult man with Graves' ophthalmopathy. CDR3s include the opening cysteine and the closing phenylalanine or tryptophan. D genes are given only for firm matches. Not all rows give a size; the values are once, few, many and, for expanded clones, a class.

V gene: TRBV20-1
clone size: few
J gene: TRBJ1-2
D gene: TRBD1
CDR3 protein: CSARAPDRGAGYGYTF
CDR3 DNA: TGCAGTGCTAGAGCCCCAGACAGGGGCGCTGGCTATGGCTACACCTTC

V gene: TRBV20-1
clone size: NA
J gene: TRBJ2-7
D gene: NA
CDR3 protein: CSAQGQTYEQYF
CDR3 DNA: TGCAGTGCCCAAGGACAGACCTACGAGCAGTACTTC

V gene: TRBV2
clone size: NA
J gene: TRBJ1-3
D gene: NA
CDR3 protein: CASSSGALSGNTMYF
CDR3 DNA: TGTGCCAGCAGCTCGGGGGCCCTCTCTGGAAACACCATGTATTTT

V gene: TRBV28
clone size: NA
J gene: TRBJ1-5
D gene: TRBD1
CDR3 protein: CASSQGAYPPQHF
CDR3 DNA: TGTGCCAGCAGTCAGGGGGCGTATCCGCCCCAGCATTTT

V gene: TRBV7-9
clone size: many
J gene: TRBJ2-5
D gene: NA
CDR3 protein: CASSPPRQETQYF
CDR3 DNA: TGTGCCAGCAGCCCGCCCCGACAAGAGACCCAGTACTTC

V gene: TRBV12-3/TRBV12-4
clone size: NA
J gene: TRBJ1-1
D gene: NA
CDR3 protein: CASSYPKDLTEAFF
CDR3 DNA: TGTGCCAGCAGCTACCCAAAGGACCTCACTGAAGCTTTCTTT

V gene: TRBV7-6
clone size: many
J gene: TRBJ1-1
D gene: NA
CDR3 protein: CASSLGPGGTEAFF
CDR3 DNA: TGTGCCAGCAGCTTAGGGCCGGGGGGGACTGAAGCTTTCTTT

V gene: TRBV6-5
clone size: many
J gene: TRBJ1-1
D gene: NA
CDR3 protein: CANRRDPRAEAFF
CDR3 DNA: TGTGCCAACCGACGGGACCCAAGGGCTGAAGCTTTCTTT

V gene: TRBV7-9
clone size: NA
J gene: TRBJ1-2
D gene: TRBD1
CDR3 protein: CASSLLGTGGGGYTF
CDR3 DNA: TGTGCCAGCAGCTTACTCGGGACAGGGGGCGGCGGCTACACCTTC

V gene: TRBV29-1
clone size: NA
J gene: TRBJ2-5
D gene: TRBD1
CDR3 protein: CSAGTGTVGWETQYF
CDR3 DNA: TGCAGCGCCGGTACCGGGACAGTCGGGTGGGAGACCCAGTACTTC

V gene: TRBV25-1
clone size: NA
J gene: TRBJ2-2
D gene: NA
CDR3 protein: CASSLGQGPYGELFF
CDR3 DNA: TGTGCCAGCAGTTTGGGGCAGGGACCTTACGGGGAGCTGTTTTTT

V gene: TRBV20-1
clone size: many
J gene: TRBJ1-4
D gene: NA
CDR3 protein: CSALGRDEKLFF
CDR3 DNA: TGCAGTGCTCTCGGCAGGGATGAAAAACTGTTTTTT

V gene: TRBV7-9
clone size: NA
J gene: TRBJ2-2
D gene: NA
CDR3 protein: CASSLDPQVSGELFF
CDR3 DNA: TGTGCCAGCAGCTTAGATCCCCAGGTGTCCGGGGAGCTGTTTTTT

V gene: TRBV7-9
clone size: many
J gene: TRBJ1-1
D gene: NA
CDR3 protein: CASSLAPPTPNTEAFF
CDR3 DNA: TGTGCCAGCAGCTTAGCGCCTCCGACACCGAACACTGAAGCTTTCTTT

V gene: TRBV3-1
clone size: NA
J gene: TRBJ2-7
D gene: TRBD2
CDR3 protein: CASSQGLAGEQYF
CDR3 DNA: TGTGCCAGCAGCCAGGGACTAGCGGGCGAGCAGTACTTC

V gene: TRBV25-1
clone size: NA
J gene: TRBJ1-1
D gene: TRBD1
CDR3 protein: CASSNHRGRTEAFF
CDR3 DNA: TGTGCCAGCAGCAATCACAGGGGGCGGACTGAAGCTTTCTTT

V gene: TRBV7-2
clone size: few
J gene: TRBJ1-1
D gene: NA
CDR3 protein: CASSLDSRGNTEAFF
CDR3 DNA: TGTGCCAGCAGCTTAGATTCGCGGGGGAACACTGAAGCTTTCTTT

V gene: TRBV29-1
clone size: NA
J gene: TRBJ2-5
D gene: TRBD1
CDR3 protein: CSVEVKKGTGQETQYF
CDR3 DNA: TGCAGCGTTGAAGTGAAGAAAGGGACAGGACAAGAGACCCAGTACTTC

V gene: TRBV5-4
clone size: once
J gene: TRBJ2-5
D gene: TRBD2
CDR3 protein: CASSLTSGGVGGETQYF
CDR3 DNA: TGTGCCAGCAGCCTTACTAGCGGGGGGGTTGGTGGAGAGACCCAGTACTTC

V gene: TRBV11-2
clone size: few
J gene: TRBJ1-1
D gene: NA
CDR3 protein: CASSLYGVSEAFF
CDR3 DNA: TGTGCCAGCAGCTTGTATGGGGTATCAGAAGCTTTCTTT

V gene: TRBV12-3/TRBV12-4
clone size: NA
J gene: TRBJ2-7
D gene: NA
CDR3 protein: CASTQGPSYEQYF
CDR3 DNA: TGTGCCAGCACCCAGGGGCCCTCCTACGAGCAGTACTTC

V gene: TRBV24-1
clone size: NA
J gene: TRBJ2-3
D gene: NA
CDR3 protein: CATRHGSADTQYF
CDR3 DNA: TGTGCCACCAGACACGGCAGTGCGGATACGCAGTATTTT

V gene: TRBV2
clone size: NA
J gene: TRBJ2-5
D gene: TRBD2
CDR3 protein: CASSPQTSGNTRTQYF
CDR3 DNA: TGTGCCAGCAGCCCGCAAACTAGCGGGAATACGAGGACCCAGTACTTC

V gene: TRBV27
clone size: few
J gene: TRBJ1-2
D gene: NA
CDR3 protein: CASRSLYGYTF
CDR3 DNA: TGTGCCAGCCGGTCTTTATATGGCTACACCTTC

V gene: TRBV5-1
clone size: NA
J gene: TRBJ1-4
D gene: NA
CDR3 protein: CASSLAGKDGEKLFF
CDR3 DNA: TGCGCCAGCAGCTTGGCCGGGAAGGATGGTGAAAAACTGTTTTTT

V gene: TRBV10-2
clone size: NA
J gene: TRBJ1-3
D gene: NA
CDR3 protein: CASSELAGRNTIYF
CDR3 DNA: TGCGCCAGCAGTGAGTTGGCAGGGCGAAACACCATATATTTT

V gene: TRBV10-3
clone size: NA
J gene: TRBJ1-1
D gene: NA
CDR3 protein: CAISYVDPTTEAFF
CDR3 DNA: TGTGCCATCAGTTACGTGGACCCGACCACTGAAGCTTTCTTT

V gene: TRBV24-1
clone size: NA
J gene: TRBJ1-5
D gene: TRBD1
CDR3 protein: CASRTGTGGWLQPQHF
CDR3 DNA: TGTGCCAGCAGGACCGGGACAGGGGGCTGGTTGCAGCCCCAGCATTTT

V gene: TRBV19
clone size: few
J gene: TRBJ2-6
D gene: NA
CDR3 protein: CASSKSGASSSGANVLTF
CDR3 DNA: TGTGCCAGTAGTAAGTCCGGGGCCTCTAGCTCTGGGGCCAACGTCCTGACTTTC

V gene: TRBV10-3
clone size: NA
J gene: TRBJ2-5
D gene: NA
CDR3 protein: CASSYRRASGRLTQYF
CDR3 DNA: TGTGCCAGCAGTTACCGGCGCGCAAGTGGGAGGTTGACCCAGTACTTC

V gene: TRBV7-9
clone size: many
J gene: TRBJ2-6
D gene: NA
CDR3 protein: CASSVQRASGANVLTF
CDR3 DNA: TGTGCCAGCAGCGTACAACGTGCCTCTGGGGCCAACGTCCTGACTTTC

V gene: TRBV7-6
clone size: NA
J gene: TRBJ1-3
D gene: NA
CDR3 protein: CASSLESVSRGGNTIYF
CDR3 DNA: TGTGCCAGCAGCTTAGAATCGGTCTCGAGAGGTGGAAACACCATATATTTT

V gene: TRBV28
clone size: few
J gene: TRBJ1-2
D gene: NA
CDR3 protein: CASSPEDSGYTF
CDR3 DNA: TGTGCCAGCAGTCCGGAGGATTCGGGCTACACCTTC

V gene: TRBV2
clone size: NA
J gene: TRBJ2-7
D gene: NA
CDR3 protein: CASSLGIGYEQYF
CDR3 DNA: TGTGCCAGCAGTTTAGGCATCGGGTACGAGCAGTACTTC